The 2 T cell receptor beta chains in this list originate from one sample, sequenced in a study of T cells expressing NK-cell markers (dated by TCRdb to the early 2020s). To prepare the library, 5' RACE was applied. Data came from an Illumina HiSeq 2000. Once TCRdb had reprocessed the reads, it stored one entry per CDR3 protein sequence and supplied no DNA. The sample's table covers about 550,000 distinct CDR3 sequences. 3.5% to 4.5% of the sample is held by the ten biggest clonotypes. The sequenced material came from blood T cells: a sorted CD56 or NKG2C T cell subset, CD4+ or CD8+ T cells, or bulk PBMC T cells (not recorded which). These receptors were collected from a man aged 18 to 29 in good health. Donor details come from another sample of the same person, matched by shared clones.

CDR3 amino acids: CSARYSGTRNEQFF. This chain connects TRBV20-1 to TRBJ2-1; the D call from TCRdb, TRBD2, cannot be confirmed without DNA. CDR3 size: 14 residues. From germline, CDR1 is DFQATT and CDR2 SNEGSKA (reference sequence).

The chain employs TRBV30 and TRBJ1-2; TCRdb's D gene call, TRBD1, goes unchecked for lack of DNA. From germline, CDR1 is GTSNPN and CDR2 SVGIG (reference sequence). This CDR3 is 13 amino acids long. The CDR3 loop reads CAWSPGIVGGYTF.